This TCR beta chain was captured in a study of T cell responses to AZD1222 COVID-19 vaccine (dated by TCRdb to about 2021). At the level of the whole study: TCR sequencing covered about 230 trial participants: 207 given two doses of AZD1222 and approximately 26 given two doses of MenACWY control vaccine. Trial participants were enrolled by age into subgroups of 18-55, 56-69 and 70-plus years, and around 150, 28 and 57 TCR-sequenced participants, respectively, were included in these subgroups. The study at large found these results: Conclusions about previously exposed vaccinees are limited, since just six or seven AZD1222 recipients were seropositive for SARS-CoV-2 at baseline. Participants were mostly white British, with more females than males. The authors suggested clonal diversity may have been underestimated. Reportedly, almost half of the unique spike-specific TCRs recognized epitopes lying outside the regions that are mutated in the B.1.351 and B.1.1.7 variants. The vaccine-associated CD4 TCRs covered the entire spike protein, and the dominant responses fell in regions 160-218 and 743-854. In the small 56-69-year group, the increase in depth fell short of significance, most likely because of low power. After two AZD1222 doses, both the breadth and the depth of spike-specific TCRs were significantly higher than at day 0 and than in MenACWY recipients. Because no samples from the day 14 peak response were available, repertoires could be characterized only after the peak T cell response.

Its CDR3 holds 15 amino acids, cysteine through phenylalanine. Just CDR3 DNA is preserved here, 45 bases in frame from base 1. From the germline V gene, CDR1 is SQVTM and CDR2 is ANQGSEA. Trimming leaves V shorter by 0 bases and J shorter by 11 bases, with the junction holding 12 bases beyond the gene matches. This specimen's time point label, interpreted: about 28 days (+/-7) after the second vaccine dose. Because spike-specific TCR depth and breadth did not differ between the two schedules, AZD1222 recipients who got a second dose at roughly 4 weeks were pooled with those who got a second dose at roughly 12 weeks. Samples from vaccinated people were obtained from the UK trials COV001 and COV002, which included a single-blind randomized controlled phase 2/3 trial of AZD1222 (ChAdOx1 nCoV-19) in healthy adults. Trial participant PBMC samples were collected at day 0 and day 28 after the second dose for TCRbeta chain sequencing.

The CDR3 regions of human TCRbeta chains were analyzed by immunosequencing. The authors' pipeline ran thus. Repertoire TCRs were matched against a reference library of SARS-CoV-2-specific TCRs generated with the MIRA antigen-specificity platform. Breadth was defined as the fraction of unique TCRs that were SARS-CoV-2-associated. Depth was defined as the fraction of total T cells that were SARS-CoV-2-associated. Using the MIRA data, every spike-specific TCR was mapped to the spike region that the TCR reacted to and assigned to either a CD4 or a CD8 class. Log10-transformed breadth and depth values were compared by one-way ANOVA with Sidak's multiple comparisons tests. What TCRdb holds here is the immuneACCESS table cut down to in-frame rearrangements. Part of the clones is not present; checked against another copy, under half of the missing clones reflect an unresolved V gene, and the others are unexplained. That table supplies the V and J calls and clone size; D and trimming were determined from the DNA. This sample comprises under 150,000 clones, 65% to 90% of them detected only once. Of the sample, 27% falls within the top ten clones.

To note about this clone: What antigen it recognizes has not been identified. No per-base quality is available; no much larger clone lies one base away.

The clonotype originates from an adult who received the AZD1222 COVID-19 vaccine. The sequence is built from TRBV29-1 and TRBJ1-1; 10 central bases correspond to TRBD1. Sample: peripheral blood, taken 28 days after the second AZD1222 dose. The sequence in DNA is TGCAGCGTTGAAGACCTGGGGACAGGGGCGATGGGGGCTTTCTTT. It is translated as CSVEDLGTGAMGAFF.